Presented here are 30 T cell receptor beta chains from one specimen sequenced in a study of T-cell reconstitution after alpha-beta-depleted transplantation in children. During its preparation, the TCRbeta library received unique molecular identifiers. TCRdb passed the PCR reads through MiXCR, listing each CDR3 protein once. The sample records about 110,000 distinct CDR3 sequences, 10% being singletons. Source: PBMCs, taken before TCRalphabeta/CD19-depleted stem cell transplant. These receptors originate from a boy aged 2 to 10 with acute lymphoblastic leukemia, due to receive a stem cell transplant.

This clonotype has at least ten counts. The chain is built from TRBV6-1 and TRBJ2-7, with TRBD2 matching over 10 bases. Unmatched junction bases numbered 4, after V lost 5 bases and J lost 0 bases. Germline V gives CDR1 MNHNS, CDR2 SASEGT. This CDR3 comprises 15 residues. CDR3 sequence reads: CASSTLAGGSYEQYF. In DNA form, the CDR3 reads TGTGCCAGCAGTACCTTAGCGGGAGGCTCCTACGAGCAGTACTTC.

About this clonotype: A read error may be the cause here, since a much bigger clone is one base away. The CDR3 does not end in the conserved phenylalanine or tryptophan, so this is likely a read error. The chain links TRBV12-3 or TRBV12-4 to TRBJ1-1; D possibly corresponds to TRBD1 (5 bases). The CDR3 totals 14 residues. Trimming shortened V by 3 bases and J by 3 bases, and 11 bases separated the two germline ends. For the CDR3, the DNA is TGTGCCAGCAGTTTTCATTCGGGGGACACTGAAGCTTTCTAT. It specifies CASSFHSGDTEAFY.

This clonotype occurred many times. This chain links TRBV3-1 with TRBJ2-7; D is unresolved. The germline V gene has CDR1 LGHDT and CDR2 YNNKEL (reference sequence). V lost 0 bases, J lost 2 bases, and 8 bases lay in between. This CDR3 spans 14 amino acids. The CDR3 is CASSQDIYTYEQYF. The CDR3 bases are TGTGCCAGCAGCCAAGATATCTATACCTACGAGCAGTACTTC.

This clonotype came up a few times. This chain joins TRBV3-1 and TRBJ2-7, with D possibly matching TRBD2 (5 bases). V was cut by 1 base and J by 1 base, with 14 bases left in between. The CDR3 covers 16 residues. Germline CDR1 is LGHDT and CDR2 is YNNKEL (reference sequence). CDR3 sequence: CASSQVGRGLSYEQYF. The CDR3 DNA is TGTGCCAGCAGCCAAGTGGGCCGAGGACTTTCCTACGAGCAGTACTTC.

The chain combines TRBV20-1 with TRBJ2-7; 9 nucleotides line up with TRBD1. The CDR3 length is 15 residues. Germline lookup yields CDR1 DFQATT and CDR2 SNEGSKA (reference sequence). The V and J ends lost 3 bases and 2 bases, in that order; junction bases with no gene match: 8. CDR3 sequence reads: CSASPPGTGTYEQYF. DNA of the CDR3: TGCAGTGCTAGTCCACCCGGGACAGGGACCTACGAGCAGTACTTC.

The gene calls are TRBV4-2 and TRBJ2-3, with 10 bases matching TRBD2. Germline CDR1 LGHNA, CDR2 YNFKEQ. The junction had 14 bases not matched to a gene; V was cut back by 4 bases and J by 4 bases. The CDR3 extends over 18 amino acids. The CDR3 sequence: CASSLRSAGGRVADTQYF. The CDR3 DNA is TGTGCCAGCAGCCTCCGTTCAGCGGGAGGGCGGGTCGCAGATACGCAGTATTTT.

The chain couples TRBV20-1 to TRBJ2-7; D might be TRBD1 or TRBD2, each matching 5 bases. The CDR3 length is 15 residues. V was cut by 2 bases and J by 4 bases, with 18 bases left in between. Germline V gives CDR1 DFQATT, CDR2 SNEGSKA (reference sequence). The CDR3: CSARQVAGRIYEQYF. For the CDR3, the DNA is TGCAGTGCTAGACAGGTGGCAGGGAGAATTTACGAGCAGTACTTC.

This clonotype showed up just a few times. The gene calls are TRBV6-1 and TRBJ2-1; no reliable D call. CDR1 is MNHNS, CDR2 SASEGT, per germline. CDR3 length: 14 amino acids. V gave up 4 bases and J gave up 2 bases, with 9 bases separating them. This chain's CDR3 is CASSAAKTYNEQFF. CDR3 coding DNA: TGTGCCAGCAGTGCCGCGAAGACCTACAATGAGCAGTTCTTC.

This clonotype was detected many times. The V and J genes are TRBV5-1 and TRBJ2-1; tentatively, D is TRBD2 (6 bases). This CDR3 comprises 15 residues. V lost 0 bases and J lost 3, with 10 bases in between. In germline, CDR1 is SGHRS, CDR2 YFSETQ. CDR3 coding DNA: TGCGCCAGCAGCTTGGCGGGACTCAACTACAATGAGCAGTTCTTC. Translating it yields CASSLAGLNYNEQFF. Looking up the rest from reference TRBV5-1 and TRBJ2-1 gives the full variable domain: KAGVTQTPRYLIKTRGQQVTLSCSPISGHRSVSWYQQTPGQGLQFLFEYFSETQRNKGNFPGRFSGRQFSNSRSEMNVSTLELGDSALYLCASSLAGLNYNEQFFGPGTRLTVL.

This clonotype was detected ten times or more. The rearrangement joins TRBV7-2 to TRBJ2-3, with TRBD2 matching 8 bases. Per the germline V gene, CDR1 is SGHTA and CDR2 is FQGNSA. This CDR3 region has 15 residues. J lost 5 bases, V lost 5 bases, and 9 bases had no gene match. CDR3 in DNA: TGTGCCAGCAGCATCAGCGGGAGTAGTAGAGATACGCAGTATTTT. Its translation is CASSISGSSRDTQYF.

The chain combines TRBV20-1 with TRBJ2-5, with 8 bases that match TRBD2. This CDR3 region has 19 residues. Germline CDR1 reads DFQATT; CDR2 reads SNEGSKA (reference sequence). The trim removed 3 bases at V and 2 bases at J, leaving 20 bases unmatched. The CDR3 spells CSARRPSGTSPFRQETQYF. CDR3 in DNA: TGCAGTGCTAGGAGACCCTCCGGGACTAGTCCTTTTCGACAAGAGACCCAGTACTTC.

This clonotype was seen a few times. V and J are TRBV25-1 and TRBJ2-7; D is unresolved. Germline V CDR1 and CDR2: MGHDK, SYGVNS. V lost 5 bases and J 6 bases, leaving 5 bases between the germline ends. The CDR3 loop spans 10 amino acids. The CDR3 reads CASSYGEQYF. The CDR3 coding sequence is TGTGCCAGCAGTTACGGCGAGCAGTACTTC.

This clonotype came up many times. In DNA, the CDR3 is TGTGCCAGCAGTTTCAGCGCTTCCTACAATGAGCAGTTCTTC. Amino acids: CASSFSASYNEQFF. This chain connects TRBV12-3 or TRBV12-4 to TRBJ2-1; unclear D gene. This CDR3 has 14 residues. Between the trimmed V and J ends, which lost 3 bases and 1 base, there was a span of 7 bases.

The chain recombines TRBV27 with TRBJ1-1; D remains unclear. Trimming shortened V by 5 bases and J by 2 bases, and 9 bases separated the two germline ends. The CDR3 contains 13 residues. CDR1 MNHEY and CDR2 SMNVEV come from the germline V gene (reference sequence). The CDR3 loop is CASSLWTNTEAFF. The CDR3 nucleotides read TGTGCCAGCAGTCTCTGGACCAACACTGAAGCTTTCTTT.

The chain uses TRBV5-1 and TRBJ2-6; D may be TRBD1 or TRBD2 (5 bases each). Germline V gene lookup returns CDR1 SGHRS and CDR2 YFSETQ. This CDR3 comprises 17 residues. V was pared by 2 bases and J by 0 bases, with 12 bases between. CDR3 residues: CASSFLGPDSGANVLTF. For the CDR3, the DNA is TGCGCCAGCAGCTTTTTGGGACCAGACTCTGGGGCCAACGTCCTGACTTTC.

The CDR3 DNA sequence: TGCGCCAGCAGCTTGGATCCAGGGATTCCAGAGACCCAGTACTTC. Protein: CASSLDPGIPETQYF. The rearrangement uses TRBV5-1 and TRBJ2-5; a possible D gene is TRBD1 (5 bases). The germline V gene encodes CDR1 SGHRS and CDR2 YFSETQ. The CDR3 contains 15 residues. Trimming cost V 0 bases and J 4 bases, with 13 bases left between them.

This clonotype was observed a handful of times. The J gene is TRBJ2-1, the V gene TRBV29-1; D may be TRBD2 (6 bases). The germline CDR1 and CDR2 sequences are SQVTM and ANQGSEA. CDR3 length: 15 amino acids. Between the trimmed V and J ends, which lost 4 bases and 3 bases, there was a span of 16 bases. In nucleotides, the CDR3 is TGCAGCGTTGGGGATCTTTGGGGGGACTACAATGAGCAGTTCTTC. Protein product: CSVGDLWGDYNEQFF.

The rearrangement uses TRBV15 and TRBJ1-1; D call uncertain. The CDR3 covers 12 residues. Germline assignment: CDR1 LNHNV and CDR2 YYDKDF (reference sequence). V shed 1 base and J shed 2 bases, with 2 bases lying between them. CDR3 loop: CATSRVNTEAFF. The CDR3 DNA reads TGTGCCACCAGCAGAGTAAACACTGAAGCTTTCTTT.

The V call is TRBV12-3 or TRBV12-4, the J call TRBJ2-7; TRBD2 might be the D (6 bases). With 6 bases removed from V and 0 bases from J, the gap between germline ends came to 12 bases. This CDR3 comprises 14 residues. CDR3 loop: CASSPAGSSYEQYF. The CDR3 DNA reads TGTGCCAGCAGCCCTGCGGGGAGCTCCTACGAGCAGTACTTC.

The chain uses TRBV12-3 or TRBV12-4 and TRBJ2-1, with TRBD2 as a possible D gene (6 bases). This CDR3 comprises 16 residues. The germline V and J ends were trimmed by 6 bases and 0 bases, with 15 bases remaining between them. The CDR3 DNA reads TGTGCCAGCAGCCCTGGGGGGAGTAACTCCTACAATGAGCAGTTCTTC. It specifies CASSPGGSNSYNEQFF.

The chain uses TRBV18 and TRBJ2-7, with 14 nucleotides matching TRBD2. Trimming cost V 3 bases and J 2 bases; bases outside gene matches: 12. Germline V gene lookup returns CDR1 KGHSH and CDR2 LQKENI. The CDR3 totals 19 residues. In DNA, the CDR3 is TGTGCCAGCTCACCTTATCCGGGACTAGCGGGAGAGAGGACCTACGAGCAGTACTTC. It yields the protein CASSPYPGLAGERTYEQYF.

The chain has TRBV28 and TRBJ1-5; maybe TRBD1 (6 bases). V lost 4 bases and J lost 5, with 9 bases in between. The germline V gene encodes CDR1 MDHEN and CDR2 SYDVKM. The CDR3 extends over 13 amino acids. CDR3 amino acids: CASSSTGDQPQHF. The CDR3 coding sequence is TGTGCCAGCAGTTCGACAGGTGATCAGCCCCAGCATTTT. Using reference TRBV28 and TRBJ1-5 for the parts outside the CDR3, the full variable domain is DVKVTQSSRYLVKRTGEKVFLECVQDMDHENMFWYRQDPGLGLRLIYFSYDVKMKEKGDIPEGYSVSREKKERFSLILESASTNQTSMYLCASSSTGDQPQHFGDGTRLSIL.

In its sample, this clonotype was seen many times. The chain couples TRBV5-1 to TRBJ2-7, with a weak D call TRBD1 (7 bases). Germline lookup yields CDR1 SGHRS and CDR2 YFSETQ. This CDR3 is built from 13 residues. The ends were cut back, 4 bases at V and 6 bases at J, with 14 bases in the middle. The DNA of the CDR3 is TGCGCCAGCAGCGCGGGACAGCTAACCGAGCAGTACTTC. Amino acid sequence: CASSAGQLTEQYF.

The chain uses TRBV12-3 or TRBV12-4 and TRBJ2-1, with 9 bases aligning to TRBD2. V lost 3 bases to trimming and J lost 7 bases; unmatched junction nucleotides: 13. This CDR3 spans 17 amino acids. CDR3: CASSFPLGREGTNEQFF. The DNA for the CDR3 is TGTGCCAGCAGTTTCCCCCTCGGGCGGGAGGGTACGAATGAGCAGTTCTTC.

This clonotype turned up a few times. The chain joins TRBV20-1 to TRBJ2-1; no reliable D call. CDR1 and CDR2 from the germline V gene are DFQATT and SNEGSKA (reference sequence). Trimming stripped 2 bases from V and 1 base from J, with 3 bases between. This CDR3 has 12 amino acids. The CDR3 DNA is TGCAGTGCTAGACAGTCCTACAATGAGCAGTTCTTC. It specifies CSARQSYNEQFF.

The sample holds a few counts of this clonotype. The chain recombines TRBV20-1 with TRBJ2-7, with 10 positions matching TRBD2. The CDR3 loop spans 13 amino acids. Germline CDR1 DFQATT, CDR2 SNEGSKA (reference sequence). J gave up 2 bases and V 8 bases, and 6 bases lay outside the gene matches. DNA for the CDR3: TGCAGTTCAGGACTAGCGGTTCCCTACGAGCAGTACTTC. It encodes CSSGLAVPYEQYF.

This clonotype was seen at least ten times. The chain recombines TRBV6-5 with TRBJ1-5, with D possibly TRBD1 on 5 matching bases. Trimming cost V 6 bases and J 5 bases, with 14 bases left between them. The CDR3 extends over 14 amino acids. Looked up from germline, CDR1 is MNHEY and CDR2 is SVGAGI. The CDR3 loop reads CASRRGGPDQPQHF. The CDR3 coding sequence is TGTGCCAGCAGGCGGGGGGGACCAGATCAGCCCCAGCATTTT.

The chain links TRBV5-1 to TRBJ2-3, with 9 bases identical to TRBD2. V shed 4 bases and J 2 bases; nucleotides not matched to a gene: 8. Germline CDR1 SGHRS, CDR2 YFSETQ. The CDR3 extends over 16 amino acids. The CDR3 loop reads CASSPRLAELTDTQYF. The CDR3, as DNA: TGCGCCAGCAGCCCGAGACTAGCGGAACTCACAGATACGCAGTATTTT.

V and J are TRBV9 and TRBJ2-1, with D perhaps assigned TRBD1 or TRBD2 (5 bases each). The germline CDR1 and CDR2 sequences are SGDLS and YYNGEE. The germline V and J ends were trimmed by 3 bases and 0 bases, with 10 bases remaining between them. The CDR3 runs 15 residues. The CDR3 DNA is TGTGCCAGCAGCGCCGGGGCTAGCTCCTACAATGAGCAGTTCTTC. Its translation is CASSAGASSYNEQFF.

Comments on this clonotype: The final CDR3 position lacks the conserved phenylalanine or tryptophan, pointing to a likely read error. The chain couples TRBV7-8 to TRBJ2-1; D may be TRBD2 (6 bases). This CDR3 is 14 amino acids long. From germline, CDR1 is SGHVS and CDR2 FQNEAQ. V was shortened by 3 bases and J by 7 bases, with 13 bases between the two germline ends. The CDR3 DNA is TGTGCCAGCAGCTTCGGGGCAGGGAGGAATGAGCAGTTCGTC. Residues: CASSFGAGRNEQFV.